This T cell receptor beta chain was observed in a study of blood T cell repertoires in COVID-19. Study information: Sources were T cells, B-cell-depleted T cells, or PBMCs; the material itself was cDNA or gDNA.

TCRdb's table, derived via immunoSEQ multiplex PCR, lists solely in-frame clones and lacks some. Of 200,000 to 250,000 clones listed, approximately 80% are singletons. Residents of 24 US areas, aged about 18 to 89 years, made up the participants. This receptor was obtained from a middle-aged man who had recovered from COVID-19. Material: PBMCs or T cells enriched from blood (not recorded which).

CDR3 loop: CASSSSSTGIEQYF. In DNA form, the CDR3 reads TGTGCCAGCAGCTCTTCTTCAACAGGGATCGAGCAGTACTTC. V usage is TRBV7-9 and J usage is TRBJ2-7; D possibly corresponds to TRBD1 (6 bases). Trimming shortened V by 4 bases and J by 6 bases, and 16 bases separated the two germline ends. This CDR3 is built from 14 residues. Germline V gene sequence: CDR1 SEHNR, CDR2 FQNEAQ (reference sequence).